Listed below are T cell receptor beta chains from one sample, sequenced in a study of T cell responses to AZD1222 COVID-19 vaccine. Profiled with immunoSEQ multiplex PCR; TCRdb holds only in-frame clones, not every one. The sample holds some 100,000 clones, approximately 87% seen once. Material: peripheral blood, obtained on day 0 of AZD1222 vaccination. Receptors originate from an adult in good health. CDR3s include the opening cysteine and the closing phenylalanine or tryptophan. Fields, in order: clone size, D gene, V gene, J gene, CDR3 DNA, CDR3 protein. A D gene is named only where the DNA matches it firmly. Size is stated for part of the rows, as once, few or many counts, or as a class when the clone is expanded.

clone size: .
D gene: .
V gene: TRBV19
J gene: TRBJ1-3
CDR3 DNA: TGTGCCAGTATGCAACAGGGAAGTGGAAACACCATATATTTT
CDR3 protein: CASMQQGSGNTIYF

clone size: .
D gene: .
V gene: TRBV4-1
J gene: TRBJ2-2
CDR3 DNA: TGCGCCAGCAGCCACCCCCTGGGGAGCATCGGGGAGCTGTTTTTT
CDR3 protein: CASSHPLGSIGELFF

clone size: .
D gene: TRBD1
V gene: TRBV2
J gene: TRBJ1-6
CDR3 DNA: TGTGCCAGCGGATCCGGGACAGGCCGCTCACCCCTCCACTTT
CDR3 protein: CASGSGTGRSPLHF

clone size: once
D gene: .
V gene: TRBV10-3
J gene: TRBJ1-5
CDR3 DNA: TGTGCCATCGTAGGGCGTAGCAATCAGCCCCAGCATTTT
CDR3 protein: CAIVGRSNQPQHF

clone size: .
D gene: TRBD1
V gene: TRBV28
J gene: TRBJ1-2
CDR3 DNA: TGTGCCAGCAGTTCGACCCTCAAGACAGGGTTTCTTGGCTACACCTTC
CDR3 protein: CASSSTLKTGFLGYTF

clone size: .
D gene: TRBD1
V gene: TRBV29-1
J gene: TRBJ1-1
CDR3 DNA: TGCAGCGTTGAAGGACAGGGGTCTGAAGCTTTCTTT
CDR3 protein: CSVEGQGSEAFF

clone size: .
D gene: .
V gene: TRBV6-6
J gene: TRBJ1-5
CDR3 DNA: TGTGCCAGCAGTTACTGGGGACGGGACAATCAGCCCCAGCATTTT
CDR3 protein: CASSYWGRDNQPQHF

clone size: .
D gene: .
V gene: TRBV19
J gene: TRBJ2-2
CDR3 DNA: TGTGCCAGTAGTATACAGGGGCGGGGGGAGCTGTTTTTT
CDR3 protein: CASSIQGRGELFF

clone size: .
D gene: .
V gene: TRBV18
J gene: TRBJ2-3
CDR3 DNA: TGTGCCAGCTCAAGGACAATTGGGGATACGCAGTATTTT
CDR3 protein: CASSRTIGDTQYF

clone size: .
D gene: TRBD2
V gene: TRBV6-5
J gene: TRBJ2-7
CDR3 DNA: TGTGCCAGCGGAGGGACTACGGAATCCCAGGCCTTC
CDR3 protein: CASGGTTESQAF

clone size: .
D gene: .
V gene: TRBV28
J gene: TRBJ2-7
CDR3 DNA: TGTGCCAGCAGTTTAAGAATCCCCCCTGGAGAGCAGTACTTC
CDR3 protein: CASSLRIPPGEQYF

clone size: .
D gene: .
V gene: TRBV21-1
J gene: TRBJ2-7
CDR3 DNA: TGTGCCAACGAGCCCGGCCCTTTGGCGGGGGAGTGGGAGCAGTACTTC
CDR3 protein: CANEPGPLAGEWEQYF

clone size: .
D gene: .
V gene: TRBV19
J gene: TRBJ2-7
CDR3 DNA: TGTGCCAGTAGCGAAGGGGGGCCCCGCTACGAGCAGTACTTC
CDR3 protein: CASSEGGPRYEQYF

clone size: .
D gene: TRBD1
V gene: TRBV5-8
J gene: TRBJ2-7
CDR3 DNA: TGTGCCAGCAGCTCAGGTCGGGGACAGGGGGCCCACGAGCAGTACTTC
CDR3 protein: CASSSGRGQGAHEQYF

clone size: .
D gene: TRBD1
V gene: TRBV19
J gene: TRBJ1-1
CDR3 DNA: TGTGCCAGTAGTGCAAGGACAGGATACCGATTGGACTCTTTCTTT
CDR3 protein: CASSARTGYRLDSFF

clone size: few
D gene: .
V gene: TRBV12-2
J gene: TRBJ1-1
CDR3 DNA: TGTGCAAGTCGCTTACCCCTATCGGGGAACACTGAAGCTTTCTTT
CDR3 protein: CASRLPLSGNTEAFF

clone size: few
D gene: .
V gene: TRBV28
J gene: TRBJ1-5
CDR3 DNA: TGTGCCAGCTATAGGAACAATCAGCCCCAGCATTTT
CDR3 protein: CASYRNNQPQHF

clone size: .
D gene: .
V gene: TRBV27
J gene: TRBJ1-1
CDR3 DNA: TGTGCCAGCAGTAACCCTACGGGAACTCAAGCTTTCTTT
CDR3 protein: CASSNPTGTQAFF

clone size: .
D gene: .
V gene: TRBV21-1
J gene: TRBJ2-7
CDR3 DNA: TGTGCCAGCAGCAGGAGCGGGAGATTCGAGCAGTACTTC
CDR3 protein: CASSRSGRFEQYF

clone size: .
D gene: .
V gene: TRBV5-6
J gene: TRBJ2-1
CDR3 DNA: TGTGCCAGCAGCTTGTCGGTCATCGGAGAGTTCTTC
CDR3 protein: CASSLSVIGEFF

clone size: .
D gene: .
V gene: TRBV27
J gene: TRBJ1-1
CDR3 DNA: TGTGCCAGCAGTTTCTTAGGCACTGAAGCTTTCTTT
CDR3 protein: CASSFLGTEAFF

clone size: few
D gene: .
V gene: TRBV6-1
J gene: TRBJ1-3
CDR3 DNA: TGTGCCAGCAGTGAGGCCGTCTCTGGAAACACCATATATTTT
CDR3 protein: CASSEAVSGNTIYF

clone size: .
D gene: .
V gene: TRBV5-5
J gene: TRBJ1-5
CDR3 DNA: TGTGCCAGCAGCCCCGGGGGGAGCAATCAGCCCCAGCATTTT
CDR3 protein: CASSPGGSNQPQHF

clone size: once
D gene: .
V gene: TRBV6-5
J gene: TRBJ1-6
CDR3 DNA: TGTGCCAGCAGTTACGACAGTTCCTCCAATTCACCCCTCCACTTT
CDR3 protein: CASSYDSSSNSPLHF

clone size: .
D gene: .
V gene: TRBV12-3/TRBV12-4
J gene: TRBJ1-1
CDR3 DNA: TGTGCCAGCAGTCCAACAGGGTCTAGGGAAGCTTTCTTT
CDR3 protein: CASSPTGSREAFF

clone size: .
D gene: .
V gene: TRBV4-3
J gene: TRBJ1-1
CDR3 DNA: TGCGCCAGCAGCCAAGATCTGCCTGGGACCCTGGCAGGCACTGAAGCTTTCTTT
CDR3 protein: CASSQDLPGTLAGTEAFF

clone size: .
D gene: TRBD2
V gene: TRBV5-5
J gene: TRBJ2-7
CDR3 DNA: TGTGCCAGCAGCCAAGGACTAGCGGGAGCAGGCTACGAGCAGTACTTC
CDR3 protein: CASSQGLAGAGYEQYF

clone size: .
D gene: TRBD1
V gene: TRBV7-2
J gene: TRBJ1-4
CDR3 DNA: TGTGCCAGCAGCAATCCGACAGGGTCCAATGAAAAACTGTTTTTT
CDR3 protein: CASSNPTGSNEKLFF

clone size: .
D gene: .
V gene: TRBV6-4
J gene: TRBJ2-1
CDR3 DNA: TGTGCCAGCAGTAACCGAGCTAATCCGAATGAGCAGTTCTTC
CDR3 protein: CASSNRANPNEQFF

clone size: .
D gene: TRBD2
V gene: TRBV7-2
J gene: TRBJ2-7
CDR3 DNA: TGTGCCAGCAGTCTGACCCTCGGGACTAGCGGGAGGGGTTCCCACGAGCAGTACTTC
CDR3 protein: CASSLTLGTSGRGSHEQYF

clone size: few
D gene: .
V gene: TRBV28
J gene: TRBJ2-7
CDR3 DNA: TGTGCCAGCAGTTCTTACCTCGGGGGAGACTTC
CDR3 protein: CASSSYLGGDF

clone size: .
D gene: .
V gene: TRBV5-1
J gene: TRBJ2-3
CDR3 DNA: TGCGCCAGCAGCTTGGATACACTAGCTCTTGAGTCGGTCACAGATACGCAGTATTTT
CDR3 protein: CASSLDTLALESVTDTQYF

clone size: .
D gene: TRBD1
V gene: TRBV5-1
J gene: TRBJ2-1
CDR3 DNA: TGCGCCAGCAGCTGGACAGGGGACTCCTACAATGAGCAGTTCTTC
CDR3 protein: CASSWTGDSYNEQFF

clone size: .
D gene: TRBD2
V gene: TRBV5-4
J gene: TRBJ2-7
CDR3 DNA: TGTGCCAGCAGCTATAGCGGGAGGGCCTACGAGCAGTACTTC
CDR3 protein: CASSYSGRAYEQYF

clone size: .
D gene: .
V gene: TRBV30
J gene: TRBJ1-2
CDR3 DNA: TGTGCCTGGGGAGAGGGATTAGCTAACTATGGCTACACCTTC
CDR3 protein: CAWGEGLANYGYTF

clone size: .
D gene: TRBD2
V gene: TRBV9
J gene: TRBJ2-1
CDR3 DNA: TGTGCCAGCAGCGCCGAACTAGCGGGTATCAATGAGCAGTTCTTC
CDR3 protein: CASSAELAGINEQFF

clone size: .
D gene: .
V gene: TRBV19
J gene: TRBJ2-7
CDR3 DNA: TGTGCCAGTAGGACAGAAACTTACGAGCAGTACTTC
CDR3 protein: CASRTETYEQYF

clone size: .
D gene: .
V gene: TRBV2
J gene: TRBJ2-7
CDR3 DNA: TGTGCCAGCAGTGAAACCGGGACATTCCCCTACGAGCAGTACTTC
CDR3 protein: CASSETGTFPYEQYF

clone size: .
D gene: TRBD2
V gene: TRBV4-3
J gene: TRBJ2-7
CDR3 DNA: TGCGCCAGCAGCCAAGATCGGGGACTAGCGGGTCTGGAGCAGTACTTC
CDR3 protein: CASSQDRGLAGLEQYF

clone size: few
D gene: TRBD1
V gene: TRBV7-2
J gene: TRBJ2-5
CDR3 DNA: TGTGCCAGCAGCATACAGACAGGGCGAGAGACCCAGTACTTC
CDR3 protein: CASSIQTGRETQYF

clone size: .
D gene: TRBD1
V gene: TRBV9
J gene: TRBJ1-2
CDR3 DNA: TGTGCCAGCAGCTCCCGGGGGACAGGTCTTAACTATGGCTACACCTTC
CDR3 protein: CASSSRGTGLNYGYTF

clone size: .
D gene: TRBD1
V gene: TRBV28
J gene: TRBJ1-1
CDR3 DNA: TGTGCCAGCAGTCCACGGGACAGGGCGGGCACTGAAGCTTTCTTT
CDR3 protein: CASSPRDRAGTEAFF

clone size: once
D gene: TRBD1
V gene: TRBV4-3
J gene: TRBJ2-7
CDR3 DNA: TGCGCCAGCAGCCATCGGACAGGTTCCTACGAGCAGTACTTC
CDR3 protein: CASSHRTGSYEQYF

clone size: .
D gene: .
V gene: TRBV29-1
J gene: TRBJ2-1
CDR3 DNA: TGCAGCGTTGGGATCGGCGGGAGCAGGGGCGAGCAGTTCTTC
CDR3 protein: CSVGIGGSRGEQFF

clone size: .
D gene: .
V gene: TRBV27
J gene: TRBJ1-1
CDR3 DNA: TGTGCCAGCAGCGAGTGGGGGGGCACTGAAGCTTTCTTT
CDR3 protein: CASSEWGGTEAFF

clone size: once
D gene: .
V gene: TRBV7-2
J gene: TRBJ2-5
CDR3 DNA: TGTGCCAGCAGCTTAGTGGGAGGCTACCAAGAGACCCAGTACTTC
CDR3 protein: CASSLVGGYQETQYF

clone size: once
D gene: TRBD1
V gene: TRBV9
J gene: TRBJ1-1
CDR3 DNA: TGTGCCAGCAGCGTAGATGGGACAGGAGCCACTGAAGCTTTCTTT
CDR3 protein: CASSVDGTGATEAFF

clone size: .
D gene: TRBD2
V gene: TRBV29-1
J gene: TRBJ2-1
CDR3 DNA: TGCAGCGTCCCGTTACTTAGCGGGGTATACAATGAGCAGTTCTTC
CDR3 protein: CSVPLLSGVYNEQFF

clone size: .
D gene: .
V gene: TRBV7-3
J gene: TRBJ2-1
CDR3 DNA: TGTGCCAGCAGCCCATCTCTCAGTGACTACAATGAGCAGTTCTTC
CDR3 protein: CASSPSLSDYNEQFF

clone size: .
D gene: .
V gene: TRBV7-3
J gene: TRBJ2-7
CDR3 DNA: TGTGCCAGCAGCTTAACGGGGCCTGCGACAGTGCAGTACTTC
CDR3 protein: CASSLTGPATVQYF

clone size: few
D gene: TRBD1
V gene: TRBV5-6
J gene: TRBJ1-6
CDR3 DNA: TGTGCCAGCAGCCCCCTCGACAGGGAAGATTCACCCCTCCACTTT
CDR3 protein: CASSPLDREDSPLHF